Listed here are 17 T cell receptor beta chains from one sample, sequenced in a study of post-analysis software for immune sequencing data. cDNA libraries for TCR beta contained unique molecular identifiers. TCRdb recomputed calls from the PCR reads with MiXCR, one row per CDR3 protein. The sample contains about 160,000 distinct CDR3 sequences, 30% to 45% of which appear only once. The input for sequencing was blood, taken after autologous hematopoietic stem cell transplantation. The receptors originated from a girl between 10 and 17 years old with multiple sclerosis.

The genes are TRBV27 and TRBJ1-2; D gene unclear. Trimming removed 6 bases from V and 1 base from J, with 12 bases in between. CDR3 size: 14 residues. Germline V CDR1 and CDR2: MNHEY, SMNVEV (reference sequence). The CDR3 nucleotides are TGTGCCAGCAGGCCCCGGGCGCTTAACTATGGCTACACCTTC. Amino acid sequence: CASRPRALNYGYTF.

The V gene is TRBV27, the J gene TRBJ1-1, with unresolved D. CDR3 size: 14 residues. V was trimmed by 4 bases and J by 6 bases, leaving 15 bases between them. Per germline, CDR1 MNHEY and CDR2 SMNVEV (reference sequence). Written as DNA, the CDR3 is TGTGCCAGCAGTTCCCCCTCGCCAAACGCTGAAGCTTTCTTT. It encodes CASSSPSPNAEAFF.

Only a few counts were recorded for this clonotype. This chain connects TRBV12-3 or TRBV12-4 to TRBJ2-7; 8 nucleotides line up with TRBD1. The CDR3 length is 15 residues. Trimming removed 7 bases from V and 3 bases from J; junction bases left unmatched: 11. As DNA, the CDR3 is TGTGCCAGCACCCCGGACAGGGCCTTTGACTACGAGCAGTACTTC. This gives the protein CASTPDRAFDYEQYF.

This clonotype was seen a handful of times. The V call is TRBV11-2, the J call TRBJ2-5; unclear D gene. The DNA end lines up better with TRBJ2-7; the J call may be wrong. Germline V gene data show CDR1 as SGHAT and CDR2 as FQNNGV. This CDR3 is built from 17 residues. The CDR3 DNA is TGTGCCAGCAGCCCTAGGGTGGGGTTCTCCCCTTTTTACGAGCAGTACTTC. Its translation is CASSPRVGFSPFYEQYF.

This clonotype was recorded at least ten times. This chain links TRBV4-3 with TRBJ2-7, with 9 nucleotides matching TRBD1. CDR1 is LGHNA, CDR2 YSLEER, per germline. Trimming at V came to 0 bases and at J to 4 bases, leaving 4 bases not matched to a gene. The CDR3 is made up of 15 amino acids. CDR3 nucleotides: TGCGCCAGCAGCCAAGATAACAGGGGGCTTTACGAGCAGTACTTC. It specifies CASSQDNRGLYEQYF.

This sequence joins TRBV28 and TRBJ1-4; 8 nucleotides agree with TRBD1. This CDR3 spans 15 amino acids. The germline V gene encodes CDR1 MDHEN and CDR2 SYDVKM. V lost 5 bases to trimming and J lost 7 bases; unmatched junction nucleotides: 9. CDR3 in amino acids: CASSLETGVIEKLFF. CDR3 sequence (DNA): TGTGCCAGCAGTCTGGAGACAGGGGTAATTGAAAAACTGTTTTTT.

The rearrangement uses TRBV20-1 and TRBJ2-3, with D tentatively TRBD1 (5 bases). Germline V CDR1 and CDR2: DFQATT, SNEGSKA (reference sequence). Between the trimmed V and J ends, which lost 3 bases and 4 bases, there was a span of 11 bases. This CDR3 region has 13 residues. CDR3 sequence (DNA): TGCAGTGCTAGCGAGGACATCGCAGATACGCAGTATTTT. Translation: CSASEDIADTQYF.

Points on this clonotype: At one end the junction does not follow the germline gene, possibly because of a read error. The chain links TRBV29-1 to TRBJ2-1; weak D call: TRBD2 (5 bases). Germline V CDR1 and CDR2: SQVTM, ANQGSEA. The CDR3 has 14 amino acids. The CDR3 sequence is CSAASGGAYNGQFF. The CDR3 DNA follows: TGCAGCGCCGCAAGCGGAGGCGCCTACAATGGGCAGTTCTTC.

This clonotype was counted only a few times. This rearrangement joins TRBV10-3 to TRBJ2-1; 9 nucleotides align to TRBD2. Trimming took 6 bases from V and 9 from J; bases not matched to a gene: 12. Germline lookup yields CDR1 ENHRY and CDR2 SYGVKD. This CDR3 contains 15 residues. Here the CDR3 DNA reads TGTGCCATCAGAGGGACGCGGGAGGGCCTTCCTGAGCAGTTCTTC. It yields the protein CAIRGTREGLPEQFF.

The V call is TRBV12-3 or TRBV12-4, the J call TRBJ2-3; no definite D call. V lost 1 base and J 2 bases, leaving 4 bases between the germline ends. There are 13 residues in the CDR3. The CDR3 bases are TGTGCCAGCAGTTTAGGTTCCACAGATACGCAGTATTTT. Its translation is CASSLGSTDTQYF.

This clonotype came up once. This chain joins TRBV3-1 and TRBJ1-5; D might be TRBD1 (5 bases). This CDR3 contains 18 residues. V dropped 1 base and J dropped 1 base, with 17 bases sitting between them. Germline loops: CDR1 LGHDT, CDR2 YNNKEL (reference sequence). For the CDR3, the DNA is TGTGCCAGCAGCCAAGCGGAAAGGGACTGGGGGAGCAATCAGCCCCAGCATTTT. It codes for CASSQAERDWGSNQPQHF.

This clonotype was seen ten or more times. J is TRBJ2-3 and V is TRBV7-9; D ambiguous. The CDR3 consists of 16 residues. Germline CDR1 SEHNR, CDR2 FQNEAQ (reference sequence). Deletions cut 8 bases from V and 2 bases from J, with 20 bases between. CDR3 loop: CASRVWAPTYTDTQYF. CDR3 DNA sequence: TGTGCCAGCCGTGTTTGGGCACCAACATACACAGATACGCAGTATTTT. Based on the CDR3 plus reference TRBV7-9 and TRBJ2-3, the full variable domain is DTGVSQNPRHKITKRGQNVTFRCDPISEHNRLYWYRQTLGQGPEFLTYFQNEAQLEKSRLLSDRFSAERPKGSFSTLEIQRTEQGDSAMYLCASRVWAPTYTDTQYFGPGTRLTVL.

The chain uses TRBV4-3 and TRBJ2-3; 13 bases agree with TRBD2. The V gene end was trimmed by 4 bases and the J gene end by 7 bases; junction bases not matched to a gene: 8. The CDR3 contains 16 residues. From germline, CDR1 is LGHNA and CDR2 YSLEER. The CDR3 loop is CASSPQLAGGPNTQYF. The CDR3 bases are TGCGCCAGCAGCCCCCAACTAGCGGGAGGGCCAAATACGCAGTATTTT.

This clonotype was detected only a few times. The chain carries TRBV7-9 and TRBJ2-1; 10 bases match TRBD1. Trimming at V came to 2 bases and at J to 3 bases, leaving 7 bases not matched to a gene. This CDR3 is 17 amino acids long. CDR1 and CDR2 from the germline V gene are SEHNR and FQNEAQ (reference sequence). CDR3 amino acids: CASSLSTRTGGYNEQFF. In nucleotides, the CDR3 is TGTGCCAGCAGCTTATCAACAAGGACAGGGGGCTACAATGAGCAGTTCTTC.

On this clonotype itself: One junction end disagrees with the germline gene, perhaps due to a read error. CDR3 sequence: CAGSSYQGPGESYEQYF. As DNA, the CDR3 is TGTGCCGGCAGCTCCTACCAAGGGCCAGGGGAATCCTACGAGCAGTACTTC. The chain combines TRBV7-6 with TRBJ2-7; the D gene is possibly TRBD1 (6 bases). Germline CDR1 SGHVS, CDR2 FNYEAQ. There are 17 residues in the CDR3.

The chain is built from TRBV20-1 and TRBJ2-7; TRBD1 is a possible D gene (5 bases). The germline V gene has CDR1 DFQATT and CDR2 SNEGSKA (reference sequence). The ends were cut back, 6 bases at V and 7 bases at J, with 16 bases in the middle. The CDR3 sequence is 12 residues long. The CDR3 coding sequence is TGCAGTGCCGCAGGGTCCTACAATGAGCAGTACTTC. Translation: CSAAGSYNEQYF.

This clonotype showed up just a few times. This sequence joins TRBV20-1 and TRBJ2-3; D may be TRBD2 (6 bases). Looked up from germline, CDR1 is DFQATT and CDR2 is SNEGSKA (reference sequence). Trimming took 0 bases from V and 3 from J, leaving 13 bases between them. This CDR3 is built from 15 residues. The DNA for the CDR3 is TGCAGTGCTAGAGATGGCCGGGAGTGGACAGATACGCAGTATTTT. This codes for CSARDGREWTDTQYF.